A selection of T cell receptor beta chains follows, all from one sample in a study of T cells after yellow fever vaccination. TCRdb independently ran MiXCR on the 5' RACE reads; one entry per CDR3 protein. This sample has approximately 550,000 distinct CDR3 sequences; 15% to 20% occur once, and the top ten carry roughly an eighth. The source was PBMCs, collected 15 days after the yellow fever booster vaccination. The receptors shown here come from a man in his thirties or forties who received the YFV17D yellow fever vaccine. The CDR3 runs from the conserved cysteine through the conserved F or W. The D gene is left open where the match is weak. Clone size, where shown, is once, few, many, or a class for clones that have expanded.

J gene,CDR3 length,clone size,D gene,V gene,CDR3 DNA,CDR3 protein
TRBJ2-1,13,.,.,TRBV7-2,TGTGCCAGCAGCTCAGTGGGTGTGGTGGAGCAGTTCTTC,CASSSVGVVEQFF
TRBJ2-3,14,.,TRBD1,TRBV9,TGTGCCAGCACCCCCGACAGGGTCACAGATACGCAGTATTTT,CASTPDRVTDTQYF
TRBJ1-4,15,few,TRBD1,TRBV6-5,TGTGCCAGCAGATACCTCGGGACAGATAATGAAAAACTGTTTTTT,CASRYLGTDNEKLFF
TRBJ2-7,13,few,.,TRBV6-6,TGTGCCATCCGGGTGGCGGTGGACTACGAGCAGTACTTC,CAIRVAVDYEQYF
TRBJ2-1,16,few,TRBD2,TRBV7-2,TGTGCCAGCAGCGTAGGGACTAGCGGGACCTACAATGAGCAGTTCTTC,CASSVGTSGTYNEQFF
TRBJ1-4,14,.,.,TRBV5-1,TGCGCCAGCAGCTCGGGACGGAACAATGAAAAACTGTTTTTT,CASSSGRNNEKLFF
TRBJ2-7,14,.,TRBD1,TRBV5-6,TGTGCCAGCAGCCTCAGGACAGGGATCTACGAGCAGTACTTC,CASSLRTGIYEQYF
TRBJ2-1,15,many,.,TRBV18,TGTGCCAGCTCACCATTGGGGAGCTCCTACAATGAGCAGTTCTTC,CASSPLGSSYNEQFF
TRBJ2-3,14,.,.,TRBV5-1,TGCGCCAGCGATAGTACTAGAAGCACAGATACGCAGTATTTT,CASDSTRSTDTQYF
TRBJ1-1,13,.,.,TRBV5-1,TGCGCCAGCAGCTTCGGAGGGTACACTGAAGCTTTCTTT,CASSFGGYTEAFF
TRBJ2-3,15,few,TRBD2,TRBV2,TGTGCCAGCAATCCTCTAGCGGACGCACCAGATACGCAGTATTTT,CASNPLADAPDTQYF
TRBJ2-7,14,few,TRBD2,TRBV7-2,TGTGCCAGCAGCTCCGCGCTAGCGGCCTACGAGCAGTACTTC,CASSSALAAYEQYF
TRBJ2-7,14,few,.,TRBV4-1,TGCGCCAGCAGCCAAGGGGGTAGTTATTACGAGCAGTACTTC,CASSQGGSYYEQYF
TRBJ2-7,15,.,.,TRBV6-2/TRBV6-3,TGTGCCAGCAGTTACTGGGCAGGTTCCCAGTACGAGCAGTACTTC,CASSYWAGSQYEQYF
TRBJ2-1,14,few,TRBD2,TRBV20-1,TGCAGTGCTAGAGATTCTAGCGGGAGGAATGAGCAGTTCTTC,CSARDSSGRNEQFF
TRBJ2-7,13,.,TRBD1,TRBV19,TGTGCCAGTAGTGAGACAGGGGGCTACGAGCAGTACTTC,CASSETGGYEQYF
TRBJ2-1,15,.,TRBD1,TRBV16,TGTGCCAGCAGCCCACGGACAGGGCTGGGCAATGAGCAGTTCTTC,CASSPRTGLGNEQFF
TRBJ2-1,13,.,.,TRBV10-3,TGTGCCATCAGTGAGGCAATTTTCAATGAGCAGTTCTTC,CAISEAIFNEQFF
TRBJ1-1,13,.,.,TRBV20-1,TGCAGTGCACCGGGACAAGTGAACACTGAAGCTTTCTTT,CSAPGQVNTEAFF
TRBJ1-1,15,.,TRBD1,TRBV7-3,TGTGCCAGCAGCCCCGACAGGGGTCGGAACACTGAAGCTTTCTTT,CASSPDRGRNTEAFF
TRBJ2-2,16,.,.,TRBV12-3/TRBV12-4,TGTGCCAGCAGTTTATTAGGGCGAAGAGGTACCGGGGAGCTGTTTTTT,CASSLLGRRGTGELFF
TRBJ2-1,15,.,TRBD2,TRBV5-4,TGTGCCAGCGAGTCTAGCGGGAGGGTCTACAATGAGCAGTTCTTC,CASESSGRVYNEQFF
TRBJ2-2,12,.,.,TRBV5-1,TGCGCCAGCAGCTTAGGACCTGAGGAGCTGTTTTTT,CASSLGPEELFF
TRBJ2-2,14,.,.,TRBV20-1,TGCAGTGCTTCATGGACAGCCCGCACCGGGGAGCTGTTTTTT,CSASWTARTGELFF
TRBJ2-3,15,few,TRBD2,TRBV5-1,TGCGCCAGCAGCACCGGGACTAGTTTAACAGATACGCAGTATTTT,CASSTGTSLTDTQYF
TRBJ2-5,17,.,.,TRBV23-1,TGCGCCGTAAGCTCGATTCAAGACAGCCATTACCAAGAGACCCAGTACTTC,CAVSSIQDSHYQETQYF
TRBJ2-7,15,few,TRBD2,TRBV6-2/TRBV6-3,TGTGCCAGCAGTGCGCAGCGGGATAGCGTCTACGAGCAGTACTTC,CASSAQRDSVYEQYF
TRBJ2-3,14,.,TRBD2,TRBV11-2,TGTGCCAGCAGCCGGACTAGCGGGAGTAGTACGCAGTATTTT,CASSRTSGSSTQYF
TRBJ2-2,14,.,TRBD1,TRBV19,TGTGCCAGTAGTACACAGGGGCCCACCGGGGAGCTGTTTTTT,CASSTQGPTGELFF
TRBJ1-2,16,.,TRBD1,TRBV5-1,TGCGCCAGCAGCTTACAGACGGGACAGGGATTGTCTGGCTATACCTTC,CASSLQTGQGLSGYTF
TRBJ2-7,14,.,.,TRBV19,TGTGCCAGTAGTACCGGTAGCGGTCCCTACGAGCAGTACTTC,CASSTGSGPYEQYF
TRBJ2-1,14,.,TRBD2,TRBV5-1,TGCGCCAGCAGGGGGACTAGCGGGAGAGTTGAGCAGTTCTTC,CASRGTSGRVEQFF
TRBJ1-3,15,.,.,TRBV19,TGTGCCAGTAGCCTTGGGCTCTTCTCTGGAAACACCATATATTTT,CASSLGLFSGNTIYF
TRBJ1-5,14,few,.,TRBV7-2,TGTGCCAGCAGCTGGGGGGTAAGCAATCAGCCCCAGCATTTT,CASSWGVSNQPQHF
TRBJ2-3,12,few,.,TRBV7-2,TGTGCCAGCAGCTTAGAAAGGGTCACGCAGTATTTT,CASSLERVTQYF
TRBJ2-1,17,few,.,TRBV7-9,TGTGCCAGCAGCTTAGCGCGGCCTCTAGCTGTCTACAATGAGCAGTTCTTC,CASSLARPLAVYNEQFF
TRBJ2-7,16,few,.,TRBV28,TGTGCCAGCAGTTTATCCGCGACCCGGACGGGTTACGAGCAGTACTTC,CASSLSATRTGYEQYF
TRBJ2-2,14,.,.,TRBV7-2,TGTGCCAGCAGCTCGGGACTGGGAAGTGGGGAGCTGTTTTTT,CASSSGLGSGELFF
TRBJ2-1,11,few,.,TRBV12-3/TRBV12-4,TGTGCCAGCAGTTTTAACGATGAGCAGTTCTTC,CASSFNDEQFF
TRBJ1-2,14,few,.,TRBV12-3/TRBV12-4,TGTGCCAGCAGAGGAGAGGCAATTCTTTATGGCTACACCTTC,CASRGEAILYGYTF
TRBJ2-3,13,few,.,TRBV12-3/TRBV12-4,TGTGCCAGCAGATGGGACTTTCTCACCCCGCAGTATTTT,CASRWDFLTPQYF
TRBJ2-1,14,.,.,TRBV24-1,TGTGCCACCAGTCAGGGGGGCTCCTACAATGAGCAGTTCTTC,CATSQGGSYNEQFF